The clone carrying this TCR beta chain is termed medium-sized. Time point denoted: sample taken at primary tumor resection. The donor group consisted of roughly 70 patients who had untreated, early-stage non-small cell lung cancer. A unique molecular identifier was carried by every single TCR cDNA molecule. TCRdb redid the calling of the 5' RACE reads with MiXCR, one entry per CDR3 protein. The table includes about 2,800 distinct CDR3 sequences, around 9% detected once. This sample is part of a study of spatial heterogeneity in lung cancer. Study overall: A consistent excess of beta-chain over alpha-chain sequences was detected. TCR and UMI combinations that were unique each appeared, on average, more than ten times in raw reads.

V gave up 5 bases and J gave up 7 bases; unmatched junction bases: 11. Germline-derived CDR1 and CDR2 are SGHAT and FQNNGV. This CDR3 region has 15 residues. The clonotype comes from a female donor with early-stage non-small cell lung cancer. Here the sequenced sample was normal lung tissue next to the tumor, taken at surgery. The chain employs TRBV11-2 and TRBJ2-7; 10 nucleotides agree with TRBD2. CDR3 in amino acids: CASSPGVAGGWEQYF. The CDR3 coding sequence is TGTGCCAGCAGCCCAGGGGTAGCGGGAGGATGGGAGCAGTACTTC.